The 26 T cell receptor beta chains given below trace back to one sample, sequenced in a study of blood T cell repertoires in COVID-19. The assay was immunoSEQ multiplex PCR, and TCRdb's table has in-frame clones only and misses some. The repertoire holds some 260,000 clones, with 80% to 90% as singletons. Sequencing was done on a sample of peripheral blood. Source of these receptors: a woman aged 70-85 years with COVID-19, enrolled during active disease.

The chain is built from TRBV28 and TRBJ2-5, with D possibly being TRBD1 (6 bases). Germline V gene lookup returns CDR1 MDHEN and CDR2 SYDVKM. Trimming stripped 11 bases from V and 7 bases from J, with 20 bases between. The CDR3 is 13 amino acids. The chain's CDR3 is CACYGQGSWTQYF. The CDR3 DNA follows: TGTGCCTGCTACGGGCAGGGGAGTTGGACCCAGTACTTC. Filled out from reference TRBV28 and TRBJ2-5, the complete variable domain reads DVKVTQSSRYLVKRTGEKVFLECVQDMDHENMFWYRQDPGLGLRLIYFSYDVKMKEKGDIPEGYSVSREKKERFSLILESASTNQTSMYLCACYGQGSWTQYFGPGTRLLVL.

The CDR3 DNA reads TGTGCCAGCAGTCCCCCTAATGGAGATACGCAGTATTTT. The encoded protein is CASSPPNGDTQYF. V and J are TRBV6-6 and TRBJ2-3; D unclear. The germline gives CDR1 MNHNY, CDR2 SVGAGI (reference sequence). The CDR3 runs 13 residues. V was clipped by 5 bases and J by 5 bases, with 11 bases between them.

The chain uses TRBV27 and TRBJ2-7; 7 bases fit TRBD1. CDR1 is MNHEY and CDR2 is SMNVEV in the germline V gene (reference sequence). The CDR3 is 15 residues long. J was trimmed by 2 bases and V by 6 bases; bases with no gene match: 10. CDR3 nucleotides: TGTGCCAGCAGCGCGTACAGGGGAAACCCCTACGAGCAGTACTTC. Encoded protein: CASSAYRGNPYEQYF.

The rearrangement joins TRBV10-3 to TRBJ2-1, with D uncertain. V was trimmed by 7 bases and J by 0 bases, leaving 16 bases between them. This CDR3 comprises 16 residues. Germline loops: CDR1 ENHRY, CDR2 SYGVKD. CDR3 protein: CAINFSEPSSYNEQFF. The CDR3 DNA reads TGTGCCATCAATTTTAGTGAGCCAAGCTCCTACAATGAGCAGTTCTTC.

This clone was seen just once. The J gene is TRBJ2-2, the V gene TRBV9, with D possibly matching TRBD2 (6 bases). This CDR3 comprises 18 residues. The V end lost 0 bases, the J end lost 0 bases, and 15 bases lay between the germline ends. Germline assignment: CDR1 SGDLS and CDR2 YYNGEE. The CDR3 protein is CASSVVSSEFANTGELFF. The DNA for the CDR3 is TGTGCCAGCAGCGTAGTATCTAGCGAGTTCGCGAACACCGGGGAGCTGTTTTTT. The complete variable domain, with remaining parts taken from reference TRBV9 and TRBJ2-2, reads DSGVTQTPKHLITATGQRVTLRCSPRSGDLSVYWYQQSLDQGLQFLIQYYNGEERAKGNILERFSAQQFPDLHSELNLSSLELGDSALYFCASSVVSSEFANTGELFFGEGSRLTVL.

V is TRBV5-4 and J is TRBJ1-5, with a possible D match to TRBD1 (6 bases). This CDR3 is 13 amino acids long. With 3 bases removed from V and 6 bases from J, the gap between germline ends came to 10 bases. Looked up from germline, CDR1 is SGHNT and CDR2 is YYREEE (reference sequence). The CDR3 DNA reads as TGTGCCAGCAGCTGGGGAGGGGGTCAGCCCCAGCATTTT. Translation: CASSWGGGQPQHF.

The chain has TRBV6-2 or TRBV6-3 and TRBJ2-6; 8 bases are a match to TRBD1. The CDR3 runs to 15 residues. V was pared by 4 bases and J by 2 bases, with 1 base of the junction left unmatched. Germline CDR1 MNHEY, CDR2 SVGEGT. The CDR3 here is CASSSGGAGANVLTF. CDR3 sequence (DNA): TGTGCCAGCAGTTCAGGGGGCGCTGGGGCCAACGTCCTGACTTTC.

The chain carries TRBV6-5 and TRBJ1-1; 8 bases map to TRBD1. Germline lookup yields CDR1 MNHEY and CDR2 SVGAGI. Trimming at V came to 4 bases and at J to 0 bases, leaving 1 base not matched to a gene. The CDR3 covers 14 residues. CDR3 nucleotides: TGTGCCAGCAGTTGGGACAGGATGAACACTGAAGCTTTCTTT. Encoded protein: CASSWDRMNTEAFF.

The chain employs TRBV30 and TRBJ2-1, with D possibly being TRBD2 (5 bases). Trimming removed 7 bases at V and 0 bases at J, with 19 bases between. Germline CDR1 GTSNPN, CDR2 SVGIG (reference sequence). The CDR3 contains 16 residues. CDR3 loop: CAFIRGPTSSYNEQFF. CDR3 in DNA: TGTGCCTTCATACGGGGTCCGACCTCCTCCTACAATGAGCAGTTCTTC.

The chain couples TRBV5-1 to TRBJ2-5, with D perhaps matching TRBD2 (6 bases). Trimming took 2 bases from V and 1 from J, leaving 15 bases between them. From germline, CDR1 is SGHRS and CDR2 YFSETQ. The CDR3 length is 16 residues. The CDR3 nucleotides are TGCGCCAGCAGCTTCCCAAGCGGGCAGGCCCAAGAGACCCAGTACTTC. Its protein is CASSFPSGQAQETQYF. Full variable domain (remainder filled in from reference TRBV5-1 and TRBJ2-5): KAGVTQTPRYLIKTRGQQVTLSCSPISGHRSVSWYQQTPGQGLQFLFEYFSETQRNKGNFPGRFSGRQFSNSRSEMNVSTLELGDSALYLCASSFPSGQAQETQYFGPGTRLLVL.

Here the CDR3 DNA reads TGTGCCAGCTCACCAAAAGAACAGGCCTATGGCTACACCTTC. Its translation: CASSPKEQAYGYTF. The V gene is TRBV18, the J gene TRBJ1-2; the D gene is possibly TRBD1 (5 bases). This CDR3 is built from 14 residues. Trimming took off 2 bases at V and 4 bases at J, with 11 bases between the two ends. CDR1 and CDR2 (germline): KGHSH, LQKENI.

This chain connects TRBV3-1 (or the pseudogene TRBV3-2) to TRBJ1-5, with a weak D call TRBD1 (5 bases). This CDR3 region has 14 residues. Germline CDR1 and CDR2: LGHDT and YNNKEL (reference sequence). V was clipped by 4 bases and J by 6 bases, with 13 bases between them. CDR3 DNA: TGTGCCAGCAGCCTGGGGGGAGGCGGTCAGCCCCAGCATTTT. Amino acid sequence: CASSLGGGGQPQHF.

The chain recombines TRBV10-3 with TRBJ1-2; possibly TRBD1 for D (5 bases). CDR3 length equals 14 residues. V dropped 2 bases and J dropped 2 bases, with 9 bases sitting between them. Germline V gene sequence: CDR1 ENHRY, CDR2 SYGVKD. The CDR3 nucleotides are TGTGCCATCAGTGAGAGAAGGGGAAACTATGGCTACACCTTC. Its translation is CAISERRGNYGYTF.

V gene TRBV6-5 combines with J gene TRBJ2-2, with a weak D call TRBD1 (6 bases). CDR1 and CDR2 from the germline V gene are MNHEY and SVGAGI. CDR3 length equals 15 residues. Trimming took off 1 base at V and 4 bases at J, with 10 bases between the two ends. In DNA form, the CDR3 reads TGTGCCAGCAGTTACTGGGACACCACCACCGGGGAGCTGTTTTTT. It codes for CASSYWDTTTGELFF.

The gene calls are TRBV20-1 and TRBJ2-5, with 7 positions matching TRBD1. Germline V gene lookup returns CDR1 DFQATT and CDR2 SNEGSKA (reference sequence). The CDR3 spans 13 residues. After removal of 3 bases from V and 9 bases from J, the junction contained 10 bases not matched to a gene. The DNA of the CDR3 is TGCAGTGCTAGTCCCGGGACAGAAAGGGCCCAGTACTTC. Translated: CSASPGTERAQYF.

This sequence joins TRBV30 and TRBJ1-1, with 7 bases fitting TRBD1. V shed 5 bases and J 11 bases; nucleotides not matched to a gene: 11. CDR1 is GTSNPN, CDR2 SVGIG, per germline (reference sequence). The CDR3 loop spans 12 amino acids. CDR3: CAWSTGRKSAFF. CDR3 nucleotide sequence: TGTGCCTGGTCGACAGGGCGAAAATCGGCTTTCTTT.

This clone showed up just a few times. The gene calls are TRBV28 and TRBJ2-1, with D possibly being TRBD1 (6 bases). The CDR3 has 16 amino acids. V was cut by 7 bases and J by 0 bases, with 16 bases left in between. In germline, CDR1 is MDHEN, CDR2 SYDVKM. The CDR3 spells CASKQGRQSSYNEQFF. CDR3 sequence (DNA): TGTGCCAGCAAGCAGGGGCGCCAGAGCTCCTACAATGAGCAGTTCTTC.

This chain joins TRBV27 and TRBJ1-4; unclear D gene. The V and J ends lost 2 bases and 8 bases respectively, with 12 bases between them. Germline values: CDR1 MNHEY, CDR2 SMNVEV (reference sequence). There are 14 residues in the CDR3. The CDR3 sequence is CASSLRRASEKLFF. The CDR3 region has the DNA TGTGCCAGCAGTTTAAGGCGGGCCAGCGAAAAACTGTTTTTT.

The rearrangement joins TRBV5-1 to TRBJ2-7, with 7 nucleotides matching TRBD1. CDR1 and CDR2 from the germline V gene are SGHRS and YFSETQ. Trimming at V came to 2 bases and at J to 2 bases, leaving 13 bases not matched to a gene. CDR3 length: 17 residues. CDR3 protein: CASSLQMSGTEPYEQYF. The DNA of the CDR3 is TGCGCCAGCAGCTTACAAATGTCCGGGACAGAGCCCTACGAGCAGTACTTC.

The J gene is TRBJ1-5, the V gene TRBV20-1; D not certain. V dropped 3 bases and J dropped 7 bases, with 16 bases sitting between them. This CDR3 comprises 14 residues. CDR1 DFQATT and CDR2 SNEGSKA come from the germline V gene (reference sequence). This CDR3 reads CSASASRKIQPQHF. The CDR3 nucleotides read TGCAGTGCTAGTGCGAGCAGGAAAATCCAGCCCCAGCATTTT.

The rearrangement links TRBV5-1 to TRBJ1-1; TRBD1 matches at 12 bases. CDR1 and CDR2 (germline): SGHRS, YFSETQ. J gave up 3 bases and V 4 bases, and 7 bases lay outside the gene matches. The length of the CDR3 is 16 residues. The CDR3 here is CASSQGTGGLYTEAFF. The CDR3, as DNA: TGCGCCAGCAGCCAGGGGACAGGGGGCTTGTACACTGAAGCTTTCTTT.

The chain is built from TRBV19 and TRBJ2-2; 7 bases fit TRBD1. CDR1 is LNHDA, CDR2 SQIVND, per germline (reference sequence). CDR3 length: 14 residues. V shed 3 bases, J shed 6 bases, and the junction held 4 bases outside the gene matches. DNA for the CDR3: TGTGCCAGTAGTATCGGTGACAGGGCCGGGGAGCTGTTTTTT. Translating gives CASSIGDRAGELFF. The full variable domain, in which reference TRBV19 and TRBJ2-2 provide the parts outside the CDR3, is DGGITQSPKYLFRKEGQNVTLSCEQNLNHDAMYWYRQDPGQGLRLIYYSQIVNDFQKGDIAEGYSVSREKKESFPLTVTSAQKNPTAFYLCASSIGDRAGELFFGEGSRLTVL.

The CDR3 DNA reads TGTGCCAGCACCCCCGCTGATGTAGGGGAGGGTGGCTACACCTTC. Amino acid sequence: CASTPADVGEGGYTF. The chain couples TRBV3-1 (or the pseudogene TRBV3-2) to TRBJ1-2, with D perhaps TRBD1 (5 bases). Trimming took 7 bases from V and 7 from J, leaving 22 bases between them. Germline V gene lookup returns CDR1 LGHDT and CDR2 YNNKEL (reference sequence). CDR3 length equals 15 residues.

Here the CDR3 DNA reads TGTGCCAGTAGTATGGGGCGGGAGTTCAATGAGCAGTTCTTC. It encodes CASSMGREFNEQFF. The V gene is TRBV19, the J gene TRBJ2-1; 7 positions agree with TRBD2. Germline assignment: CDR1 LNHDA and CDR2 SQIVND (reference sequence). The CDR3 runs 14 residues. V gave up 3 bases and J gave up 6 bases; unmatched junction bases: 5.

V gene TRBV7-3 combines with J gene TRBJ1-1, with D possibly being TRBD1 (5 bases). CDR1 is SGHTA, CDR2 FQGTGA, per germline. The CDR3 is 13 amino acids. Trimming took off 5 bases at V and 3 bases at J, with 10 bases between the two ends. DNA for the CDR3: TGTGCCAGCAGCCGGACATGGGACACTGAAGCTTTCTTT. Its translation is CASSRTWDTEAFF.

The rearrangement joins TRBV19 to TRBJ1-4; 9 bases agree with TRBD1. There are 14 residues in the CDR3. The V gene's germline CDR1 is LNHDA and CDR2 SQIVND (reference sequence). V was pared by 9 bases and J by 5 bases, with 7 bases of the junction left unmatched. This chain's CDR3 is CARARQGENEKLFF. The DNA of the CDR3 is TGTGCCAGGGCCCGACAGGGGGAAAATGAAAAACTGTTTTTT.